The rows below give T cell receptor beta chains drawn from one sample of a study of T cells in Graves' hyperthyroidism and ophthalmopathy. Each CDR3 protein gets one entry after TCRdb re-called the multiplex PCR reads with MiXCR. The table lists under 350,000 distinct CDR3 sequences, about 17% of them singletons, with roughly 53% in the top ten. What was sequenced was blood. These receptors all come from a woman aged 60-75 years with Graves' ophthalmopathy. The CDR3 runs from the conserved cysteine through the conserved F or W. D genes are given only for firm matches. Some rows have no size entry. The others give once, few or many, or a class for an expanded clone.

many	TRBV27	TRBD2	TRBJ2-5	CASSSPWGSGHQETQYF	TGTGCCAGCAGTTCCCCATGGGGTAGCGGGCATCAAGAGACCCAGTACTTC
many	TRBV11-2	NA	TRBJ2-1	CASSLVLGNEQFF	TGTGCCAGCAGCTTAGTACTAGGCAATGAGCAGTTCTTC
many	TRBV10-3	TRBD1	TRBJ2-7	CAISRETGLGEQYF	TGTGCCATCAGTCGCGAGACAGGGTTGGGCGAGCAGTACTTC
many	TRBV20-1	NA	TRBJ2-1	CSARGPISTRDGEQFF	TGCAGTGCTAGAGGACCCATCTCGACGCGGGATGGGGAGCAGTTCTTC
many	TRBV20-1	NA	TRBJ2-5	CSARVSPSIETQYF	TGCAGTGCTAGAGTTAGCCCGAGTATTGAGACCCAGTACTTC
many	TRBV15	NA	TRBJ2-5	CATSRRFETQYF	TGTGCCACCAGCAGACGATTTGAGACCCAGTACTTC
many	TRBV5-1	NA	TRBJ2-1	CASSLWGGPHNEQFF	TGCGCCAGCAGCTTGTGGGGTGGGCCCCACAATGAGCAGTTCTTC
few	TRBV4-2	NA	TRBJ1-4	CASSQGQNNEKLFF	TGTGCCAGCAGCCAGGGGCAGAACAATGAAAAACTGTTTTTT
few	TRBV19	NA	TRBJ1-5	CASRDPLGRRNQPQHF	TGTGCCAGTAGGGACCCCTTGGGGCGGCGCAATCAGCCCCAGCATTTT
few	TRBV2	NA	TRBJ2-2	CASSPVQGTGELFF	TGTGCCAGCAGTCCGGTGCAGGGCACCGGGGAGCTGTTTTTT
many	TRBV2	NA	TRBJ2-5	CASSDDGGAGTQYF	TGTGCCAGCAGTGATGATGGGGGGGCAGGGACCCAGTACTTC
NA	TRBV30	NA	TRBJ1-1	CAWSPNSGTEAFF	TGTGCCTGGAGCCCTAACAGCGGCACTGAAGCTTTCTTT
few	TRBV4-2	NA	TRBJ1-1	CASSQEGRAEAFF	TGTGCCAGCAGCCAAGAGGGTAGGGCTGAAGCTTTCTTT
many	TRBV5-8	NA	TRBJ2-2	CASSSLAPLGTNTGELFF	TGTGCCAGCAGCTCCCTAGCGCCCCTCGGGACGAACACCGGGGAGCTGTTTTTT